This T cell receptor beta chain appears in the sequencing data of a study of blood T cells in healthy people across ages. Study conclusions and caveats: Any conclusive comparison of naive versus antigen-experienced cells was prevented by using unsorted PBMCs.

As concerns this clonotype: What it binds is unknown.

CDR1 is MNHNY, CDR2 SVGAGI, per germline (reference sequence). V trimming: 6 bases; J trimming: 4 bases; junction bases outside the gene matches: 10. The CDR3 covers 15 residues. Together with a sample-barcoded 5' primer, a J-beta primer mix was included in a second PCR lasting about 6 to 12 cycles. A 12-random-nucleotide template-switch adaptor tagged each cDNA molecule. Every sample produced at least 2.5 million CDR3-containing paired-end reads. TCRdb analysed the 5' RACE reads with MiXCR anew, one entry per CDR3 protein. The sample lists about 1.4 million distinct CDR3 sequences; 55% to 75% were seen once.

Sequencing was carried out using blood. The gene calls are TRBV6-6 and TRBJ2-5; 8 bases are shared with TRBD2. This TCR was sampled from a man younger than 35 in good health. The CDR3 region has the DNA TGTGCCAGCAGCTACGGGAGGGGGGCTGGAGAGACCCAGTACTTC. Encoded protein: CASSYGRGAGETQYF.